The source of this T cell receptor beta chain is a study of T cells in Graves' hyperthyroidism and ophthalmopathy. RNA transcripts were the template for amplifying TCR beta CDR3 regions. First-round RT-PCR targeting the TCR CDR3 was performed with the HTBI primer set. MiXCR was run by TCRdb on the multiplex PCR reads, yielding one entry per CDR3 protein. Here the sample spans around 300,000 distinct CDR3 sequences, 13% being singletons. This clonotype was detected ten times or more. Unmatched junction bases numbered 5, after V lost 2 bases and J lost 6 bases. The CDR3 is 15 amino acids. Looked up from germline, CDR1 is MNHEY and CDR2 is SVGAGI.

Sequenced input: blood. This clonotype was sampled from a woman aged 30 to 39 with Graves' hyperthyroidism that later progressed to Graves' ophthalmopathy. The chain recombines TRBV6-5 with TRBJ2-2, with TRBD1 identical over 8 bases. CDR3 amino acids: CASSYGDRMPGELFF. As DNA, the CDR3 is TGTGCCAGCAGTTACGGGGACAGGATGCCCGGGGAGCTGTTTTTT.